The rows below give T cell receptor beta chains drawn from one sample of a study of blood T cells in healthy people across ages. TCRdb independently ran MiXCR on the 5' RACE reads; one entry per CDR3 protein. Among 1.2 million to 1.5 million distinct CDR3 sequences, around 42% were seen once, and the ten largest hold approximately 7.9%. Sequenced: blood. The receptors were sampled from a woman aged 18-29 years in good health. Each CDR3 is given with its conserved first and last residue. A D gene is named only where the DNA matches it firmly. A row's size may be missing; if present it is once, few, many or a size class.

j_call,clone_size,v_call,d_call,cdr3_nt,cdr3_aa
TRBJ1-2,.,TRBV7-9,TRBD1,TGTGCCAGCAGCCCCGGGACAGGGGGACGCATCGGCGATGGCTACACCTTC,CASSPGTGGRIGDGYTF
TRBJ1-2,few,TRBV3-1,.,TGTGCCAGCAGCCAAGCGGGGCGTGATGGCTACACCTTC,CASSQAGRDGYTF
TRBJ2-1,.,TRBV9,TRBD1,TGTGCCAGCAGTGATGGGACAGCCCTTTCCTACAATGAGCAGTTCTTC,CASSDGTALSYNEQFF
TRBJ2-1,.,TRBV20-1,.,TGCAGTGCTAGGTCCTTTGCCCATGAGGCGATGGAGCAGTTCTTC,CSARSFAHEAMEQFF
TRBJ1-4,.,TRBV6-5,.,TGTGCCAGCAGTTACAGGGGCGATAATGAAAAACTGTTTTTT,CASSYRGDNEKLFF
TRBJ2-3,few,TRBV9,TRBD1,TGTGCCAGCAGCGTCGGACAGGGGGCGACAGATACGCAGTATTTT,CASSVGQGATDTQYF
TRBJ2-1,.,TRBV6-5,.,TGTGCCAGCAGCCTACGGACGCACTTACCTTACAATGAGCAGTTCTTC,CASSLRTHLPYNEQFF
TRBJ1-2,.,TRBV6-5,.,TGTGCCAGCAGTTCAACAGGGCCTCCGGGCTACACCTTC,CASSSTGPPGYTF
TRBJ2-3,few,TRBV5-1,.,TGCGCCAGCAGCCGCGCCCGGGCCTCGAGTGGCACAGATACGCAGTATTTT,CASSRARASSGTDTQYF
TRBJ1-2,few,TRBV12-3/TRBV12-4,.,TGTGCCAGCAGTCACTCTACAGATTTGCCTAACTATGGCTACACCTTC,CASSHSTDLPNYGYTF
TRBJ2-4,.,TRBV7-2,.,TGTGCCAGCAGCTTCGATACCGGAGAAAACATTCAGTACTTC,CASSFDTGENIQYF
TRBJ2-1,few,TRBV6-1,.,TGTGCCAGCACCTCTGGGGCTCTTGAGCAGTTCTTC,CASTSGALEQFF
TRBJ2-3,few,TRBV7-2,TRBD2,TGTGCCAGCAGCCGGACCCTGCCCGGGACTAGCCCCGATACGCAGTATTTT,CASSRTLPGTSPDTQYF
TRBJ1-1,.,TRBV12-3/TRBV12-4,.,TGTGCCAGCCGATTATACACTGAAGCTTTCTTT,CASRLYTEAFF
TRBJ1-2,.,TRBV25-1,.,TGTGCCCGCAGTGATCTCTCCGGACAGATAGGCTACACCTTC,CARSDLSGQIGYTF
TRBJ2-3,once,TRBV30,.,TGTGCCTGGGACCTCACAGATACGCAGTATTTT,CAWDLTDTQYF
TRBJ2-3,.,TRBV7-9,.,TGTGCCAGCAGCCCTTGGGACCGGTCGTTCGATACGCAGTATTTT,CASSPWDRSFDTQYF
TRBJ2-7,few,TRBV6-5,TRBD2,TGTGCCAGCAGTTACTCGGTGACTAGCGTTTTGGAGCAGTACTTC,CASSYSVTSVLEQYF
TRBJ2-5,.,TRBV5-1,.,TGCGCCAGCAGCTTGGGACATCGCCAAGAGACCCAGTACTTC,CASSLGHRQETQYF
TRBJ2-5,few,TRBV2,TRBD1,TGTGCCAGCAGGAACACAGGGGCGGTAGAGACCCAGTACTTC,CASRNTGAVETQYF
TRBJ2-3,once,TRBV30,TRBD2,TGTGCCTGGAGTGTAACTAGCGGGGGGTTTGATACGCAGTATTTT,CAWSVTSGGFDTQYF
TRBJ2-7,.,TRBV6-5,.,TGTGCCAGCAGTTACGGGACACCTTACAATGAGCAGTACTTC,CASSYGTPYNEQYF
TRBJ2-1,.,TRBV5-6,.,TGTGCCAGCAGCCCGACGGGGTTAGGGGATGAGCAGTTCTTC,CASSPTGLGDEQFF
TRBJ1-5,.,TRBV12-3/TRBV12-4,.,TGTGCCTGCAGTTTTCGGGGGGTCGACAATCAGCCCCAGCATTTT,CACSFRGVDNQPQHF
TRBJ2-4,.,TRBV27,TRBD2,TGTGCCAGCAGTTTGGCTAGCGGGGCTCTCGGGGCCAAAAACATTCAGTACTTC,CASSLASGALGAKNIQYF
TRBJ2-3,few,TRBV6-6,TRBD2,TGTGCCAGCAGTACGGGGACTAGCGGATTCACAGATACGCAGTATTTT,CASSTGTSGFTDTQYF
TRBJ1-4,few,TRBV20-1,.,TGCAGTGCTAGAGATAAGGAAAAACTGTTTTTT,CSARDKEKLFF
TRBJ2-1,.,TRBV25-1,.,TGTGCCAGCGGTAAAACGAGTAATGAGCAGTTCTTC,CASGKTSNEQFF
TRBJ2-1,.,TRBV4-1,.,TGCGCCAGCAGCCAAGATGAGGTCCCACGGACTAACAACAATGAGCAGTTCTTC,CASSQDEVPRTNNNEQFF
TRBJ2-4,few,TRBV11-2,TRBD2,TGTGCCAGCGGACTAGCGGGAGGGTCGAACATTCAGTACTTC,CASGLAGGSNIQYF
TRBJ1-4,.,TRBV12-3/TRBV12-4,.,TGTGCCAGCAGTTTTGTGGGTGCAACTAATGAAAAACTGTTTTTT,CASSFVGATNEKLFF
TRBJ2-1,.,TRBV11-3,TRBD2,TGTGCCAGCAGCTGGGGCTGGAGCGGGGGCCCATACAATGAGCAGTTCTTC,CASSWGWSGGPYNEQFF
TRBJ2-4,.,TRBV28,.,TGTGCCAGCAGTTTATGGGGCGGCAAAAGCATTCAGTACTTC,CASSLWGGKSIQYF
TRBJ2-3,.,TRBV18,TRBD2,TGTGCCAGCTCACCACCGGGAGGGACTACCTATACGCAGTATTTT,CASSPPGGTTYTQYF
TRBJ1-2,.,TRBV20-1,.,TGCATGGGGAGGGCGGAATTCGGCTATGGCTACACCTTC,CMGRAEFGYGYTF
TRBJ1-2,.,TRBV28,.,TGTGCCAGCAGTTTACTCTTGGCCAGCTACACCTTC,CASSLLLASYTF
TRBJ2-5,few,TRBV20-1,.,TGCAGTGCTGGAGGAGGCCAAGAGACCCAGTACTTC,CSAGGGQETQYF
TRBJ2-3,few,TRBV12-3/TRBV12-4,.,TGTGCCAGCAGTTTAGGGGGAAAGGACAGAAACACAGATACGCAGTATTTT,CASSLGGKDRNTDTQYF
TRBJ1-1,.,TRBV7-2,.,TGTGCCAACACCGACGGGGGCACTGAAGCTTTCTTT,CANTDGGTEAFF
TRBJ2-1,few,TRBV6-1,TRBD2,TGTGCCAGCAGCCCCGGGGCGGGGGTTGGCTCCTACAATGAGCAGTTCTTC,CASSPGAGVGSYNEQFF
TRBJ2-1,.,TRBV12-3/TRBV12-4,TRBD2,TGTGCCAGCAGGTCCGGGAGGGGGACCTACAATGAGCAGTTCTTC,CASRSGRGTYNEQFF
TRBJ1-6,few,TRBV25-1,.,TGTGCCAGCAGTGAAACTACAGGGTATAATTCACCCCTCCACTTT,CASSETTGYNSPLHF
TRBJ1-6,.,TRBV7-3,.,TGTGCCAGCAGCTTATTTCGGAATTCACCCCTCCACTTT,CASSLFRNSPLHF
TRBJ2-1,.,TRBV7-9,.,TGTGCCAGCAGCCATGCCCAGACAGTCTCCTACAATGAGCAGTTCTTC,CASSHAQTVSYNEQFF
TRBJ1-4,.,TRBV12-3/TRBV12-4,TRBD1,TGTGCCAGCAGTCGGGACAGAATATGGGAAAAACTGTTTTTT,CASSRDRIWEKLFF
TRBJ2-3,.,TRBV7-2,TRBD2,TGTGCCAGCAGCTTAGACGGGGGGGTCCGGGGAGATACGCAGTATTTT,CASSLDGGVRGDTQYF
TRBJ2-1,.,TRBV11-3,TRBD2,TGTGCCAGCAGCTCGTCGAGCGGGACGAGCTCCTACAATGAGCAGTTCTTC,CASSSSSGTSSYNEQFF